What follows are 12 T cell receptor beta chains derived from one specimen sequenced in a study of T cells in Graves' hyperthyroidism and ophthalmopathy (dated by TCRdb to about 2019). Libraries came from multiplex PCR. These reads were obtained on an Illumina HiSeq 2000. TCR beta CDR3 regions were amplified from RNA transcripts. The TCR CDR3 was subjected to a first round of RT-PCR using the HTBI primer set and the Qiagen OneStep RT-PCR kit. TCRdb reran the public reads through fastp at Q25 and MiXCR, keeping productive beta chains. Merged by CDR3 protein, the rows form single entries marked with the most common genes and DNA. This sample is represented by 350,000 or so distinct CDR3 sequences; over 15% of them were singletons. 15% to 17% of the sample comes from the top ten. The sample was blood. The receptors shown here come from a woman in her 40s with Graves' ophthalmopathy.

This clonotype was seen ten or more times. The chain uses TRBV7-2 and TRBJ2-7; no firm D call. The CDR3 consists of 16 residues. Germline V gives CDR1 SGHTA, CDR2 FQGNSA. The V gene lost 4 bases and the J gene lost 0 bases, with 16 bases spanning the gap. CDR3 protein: CASSYPSGAFSYEQYF. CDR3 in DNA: TGTGCCAGCAGCTACCCCTCTGGAGCGTTCTCCTACGAGCAGTACTTC.

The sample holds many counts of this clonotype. DNA for the CDR3: TGTGCCAGCAGTAGACACCTCTCTGGAAACACCATATATTTT. Its translation is CASSRHLSGNTIYF. The chain carries TRBV7-9 and TRBJ1-3; no clear D. Trimming cost V 6 bases and J 0 bases, with 9 bases left between them. Germline lookup yields CDR1 SEHNR and CDR2 FQNEAQ (reference sequence). The CDR3 is made up of 14 amino acids. Full variable domain (remainder filled in from reference TRBV7-9 and TRBJ1-3): DTGVSQNPRHKITKRGQNVTFRCDPISEHNRLYWYRQTLGQGPEFLTYFQNEAQLEKSRLLSDRFSAERPKGSFSTLEIQRTEQGDSAMYLCASSRHLSGNTIYFGEGSWLTVV.

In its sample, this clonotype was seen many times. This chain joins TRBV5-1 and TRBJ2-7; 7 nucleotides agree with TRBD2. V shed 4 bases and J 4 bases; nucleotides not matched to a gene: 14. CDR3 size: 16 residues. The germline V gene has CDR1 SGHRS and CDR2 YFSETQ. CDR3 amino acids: CASSPRMASGRYEQYF. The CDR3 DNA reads TGCGCCAGCAGCCCCCGTATGGCTAGCGGACGATACGAGCAGTACTTC.

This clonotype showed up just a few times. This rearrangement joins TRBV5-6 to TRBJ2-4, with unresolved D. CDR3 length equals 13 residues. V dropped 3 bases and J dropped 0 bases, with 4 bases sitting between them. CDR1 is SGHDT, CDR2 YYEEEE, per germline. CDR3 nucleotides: TGTGCCAGCAGCTACCTAGCCAAAAACATTCAGTACTTC. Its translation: CASSYLAKNIQYF.

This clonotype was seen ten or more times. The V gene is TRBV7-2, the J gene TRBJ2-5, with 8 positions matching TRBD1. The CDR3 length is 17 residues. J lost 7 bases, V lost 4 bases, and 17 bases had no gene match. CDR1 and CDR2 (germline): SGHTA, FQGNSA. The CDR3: CASSSKTGTGSSGTQYF. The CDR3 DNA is TGTGCCAGCAGCTCAAAGACCGGGACAGGTTCTTCGGGGACCCAGTACTTC.

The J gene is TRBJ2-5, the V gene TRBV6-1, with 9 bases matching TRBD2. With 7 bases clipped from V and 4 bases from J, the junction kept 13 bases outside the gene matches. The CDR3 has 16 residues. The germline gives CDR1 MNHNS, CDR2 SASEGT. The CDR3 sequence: CASTSSGTYFRETQYF. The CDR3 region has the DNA TGTGCCAGCACCTCTAGCGGGACCTACTTCCGAGAGACCCAGTACTTC.

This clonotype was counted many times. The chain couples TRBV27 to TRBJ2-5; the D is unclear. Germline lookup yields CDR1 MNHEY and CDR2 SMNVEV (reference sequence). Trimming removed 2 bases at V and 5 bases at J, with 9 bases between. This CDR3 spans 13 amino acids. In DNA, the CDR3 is TGTGCCAGCAGTTTACGTCAAACGGAGACCCAGTACTTC. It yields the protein CASSLRQTETQYF.

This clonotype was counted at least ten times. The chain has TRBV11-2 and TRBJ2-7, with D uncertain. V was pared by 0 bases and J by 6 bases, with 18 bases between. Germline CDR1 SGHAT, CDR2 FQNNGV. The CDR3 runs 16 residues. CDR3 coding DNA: TGTGCCAGCAGCTTAGAGTTTTACAGAATTCCTCGCGAGCAGTACTTC. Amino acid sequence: CASSLEFYRIPREQYF. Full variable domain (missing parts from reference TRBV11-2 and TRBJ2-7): EAGVAQSPRYKIIEKRQSVAFWCNPISGHATLYWYQQILGQGPKLLIQFQNNGVVDDSQLPKDRFSAERLKGVDSTLKIQPAKLEDSAVYLCASSLEFYRIPREQYFGPGTRLTVT.

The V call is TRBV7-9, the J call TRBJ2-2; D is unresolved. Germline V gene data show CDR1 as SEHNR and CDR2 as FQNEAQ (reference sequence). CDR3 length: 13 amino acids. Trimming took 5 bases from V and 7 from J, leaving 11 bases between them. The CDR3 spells CASSRDDFGELFF. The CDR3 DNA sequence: TGTGCCAGCAGCAGAGATGACTTCGGGGAGCTGTTTTTT.

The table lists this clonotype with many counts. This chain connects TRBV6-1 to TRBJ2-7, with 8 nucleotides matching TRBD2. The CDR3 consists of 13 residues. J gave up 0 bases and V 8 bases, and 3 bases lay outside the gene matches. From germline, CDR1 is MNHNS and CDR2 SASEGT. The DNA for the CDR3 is TGTGCCAGCTTTAGCGGGAACTCCTACGAGCAGTACTTC. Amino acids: CASFSGNSYEQYF.

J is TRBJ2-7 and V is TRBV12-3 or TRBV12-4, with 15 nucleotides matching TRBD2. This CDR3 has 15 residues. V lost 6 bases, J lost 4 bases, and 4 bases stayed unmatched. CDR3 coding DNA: TGTGCCAGCAGGCCCGGACTAGCGGGAGGGTACGAGCAGTACTTC. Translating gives CASRPGLAGGYEQYF.

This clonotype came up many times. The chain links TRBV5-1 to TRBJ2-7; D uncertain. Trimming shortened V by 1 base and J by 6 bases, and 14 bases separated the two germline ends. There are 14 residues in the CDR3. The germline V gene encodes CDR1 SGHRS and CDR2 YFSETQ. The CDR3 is CASSLSVSQGEQYF. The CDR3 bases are TGCGCCAGCAGCTTGTCTGTATCTCAAGGCGAGCAGTACTTC.